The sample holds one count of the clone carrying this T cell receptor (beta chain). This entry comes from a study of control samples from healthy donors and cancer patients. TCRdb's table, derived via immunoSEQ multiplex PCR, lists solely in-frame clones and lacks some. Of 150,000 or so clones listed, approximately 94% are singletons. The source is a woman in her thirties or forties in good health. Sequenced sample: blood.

CDR3 in DNA: TGTGCCAGCAGCCAAGGTGGAGCCTTAAAAAACTATGGCTACACCTTC. This gives the protein CASSQGGALKNYGYTF. The rearrangement links TRBV14 to TRBJ1-2; unclear D gene. Trimming left V 1 base short and J 2 bases short, with 14 bases between. This CDR3 is built from 16 residues. The germline CDR1 and CDR2 sequences are SGHDN and FVKESK.